This TCR beta chain was recovered during a study of cytotoxic CD8 clonotypes in ibrutinib-treated CLL. About the study: Response material was collected after a median around 12 months of treatment, range 6 to 36. Findings and limits, study-wide: On treatment, the uncommon public clonotypes contracted or remained stable. Clonality (at baseline) was higher than in age-matched healthy donors and tracked circulating CD8+ T-cell counts. Progressing and sustained-remission patients had different sampling times.

The protocol was immunoSEQ multiplex PCR, while the TCRdb copy is restricted to in-frame clones and leaves out a portion. Seen here are about 85,000 clones, more than 75% observed once, and the top ten hold approximately 4.4%. V gave up 5 bases and J gave up 0 bases, with 11 bases separating them. The CDR3 consists of 14 residues. CDR1 is MNHNS and CDR2 is SASEGT in the germline V gene. On this clone itself: The antigen remains unidentified.

The V call is TRBV6-1, the J call TRBJ2-7; D not resolved. The sequenced sample was PBMCs, obtained after 12 months of ibrutinib treatment. This TCR was recovered from a human donor with chronic lymphocytic leukemia. DNA of the CDR3: TGTGCCAGCAGTTTCAATCCCCGCTCCTACGAGCAGTACTTC. Residues: CASSFNPRSYEQYF.